What follows describes a single T cell receptor beta chain. Its cognate antigen is unknown. In the PCR, 60 Vbeta and 13 Jbeta primers were used. TCRdb's copy holds only in-frame clones and misses some; the assay was immunoSEQ multiplex PCR. The sample consists of 90,000 to 150,000 clones, 81% of them appearing once. This sample is part of a study of cytomegalovirus exposure and HLA in healthy donors. Findings and limits, study-wide: Near-uniform donor sequencing depth was presumed by presence/absence analyses. In a later analysis, TCR beta V- and J-gene trimming was associated with a missense DCLRE1C variant. HLA alleles showed associations with 15,000 to 20,000 TCR beta sequences in a later analysis, at a 0.05 false discovery rate.

The germline V gene has CDR1 SGDLS and CDR2 YYNGEE. The junction had 14 bases not matched to a gene; V was cut back by 6 bases and J by 6 bases. The CDR3 sequence is 15 residues long. The sequence was obtained from a woman between 35 and 50 years old in good health and CMV-seronegative. The J gene is TRBJ2-5, the V gene TRBV9, with TRBD2 matching 7 bases. The specimen was PBMCs. For the CDR3, the DNA is TGTGCCAGCATCCCGTCTCGCGGGAGAAATAAGACCCAGTACTTC. Protein product: CASIPSRGRNKTQYF. Based on the CDR3 plus reference TRBV9 and TRBJ2-5, the full variable domain is DSGVTQTPKHLITATGQRVTLRCSPRSGDLSVYWYQQSLDQGLQFLIQYYNGEERAKGNILERFSAQQFPDLHSELNLSSLELGDSALYFCASIPSRGRNKTQYFGPGTRLLVL.